A single sample is the source of the 5 T cell receptor beta chains below, sequenced in a study of T cell repertoires in cytomegalovirus infection. TCRdb analysed the reads with MiXCR anew, one entry per CDR3 protein. This sample has about 830,000 distinct CDR3 sequences; roughly 33% occur once, and the top ten carry over 10%. No antigen is known for these receptors. This specimen was cultured CD8+ T cells from PBMCs, taken from culture after CMV antigen stimulation. The origin of the receptors is a human donor in good health (CMV status not recorded). Some clones in this sample may be carry-over from other donors' samples.

The chain couples TRBV2 to TRBJ1-2; no clear D. The CDR3 length is 13 residues. The V end was cut by 1 base, the J end by 5 bases, with 8 bases between. CDR1 is SNHLY, CDR2 FYNNEI, per germline. The CDR3 sequence is CASSEGAGYGYTF. CDR3 bases: TGTGCCAGCAGTGAAGGGGCGGGATATGGCTACACCTTC.

The V gene is TRBV9, the J gene TRBJ2-1; D may be TRBD2 (6 bases). Trimming shortened V by 3 bases and J by 6 bases, and 10 bases separated the two germline ends. The CDR3 runs to 13 residues. CDR1 and CDR2 (germline): SGDLS, YYNGEE. The CDR3 bases are TGTGCCAGCAGCGGGGGACTTTTCAATGAGCAGTTCTTC. It codes for CASSGGLFNEQFF.

The rearrangement joins TRBV7-9 to TRBJ2-2; a possible D gene is TRBD2 (5 bases). The germline gives CDR1 SEHNR, CDR2 FQNEAQ (reference sequence). This CDR3 has 14 amino acids. V shed 6 bases and J shed 1 base, with 9 bases lying between them. CDR3 nucleotide sequence: TGTGCCAGCAGGGACGGGGAGAACACCGGGGAGCTGTTTTTT. Translating it yields CASRDGENTGELFF.

The gene calls are TRBV7-6 and TRBJ1-1; D might be TRBD1 (5 bases). This CDR3 comprises 12 residues. Germline V lookup: CDR1 SGHVS, CDR2 FNYEAQ. V shed 11 bases and J shed 2 bases, with 12 bases lying between them. The CDR3 reads CALVGANTEAFF. Here the CDR3 DNA reads TGTGCCCTGGTAGGGGCTAACACTGAAGCTTTCTTT.

The chain is built from TRBV9 and TRBJ2-3, with TRBD2 matching 9 bases. V was clipped by 2 bases and J by 4 bases; unmatched bases: 11. The CDR3 is 17 amino acids. The V gene's germline CDR1 is SGDLS and CDR2 YYNGEE. The CDR3 here is CASSVAGLALGADTQYF. The CDR3 DNA sequence: TGTGCCAGCAGCGTGGCAGGACTAGCGCTGGGGGCAGATACGCAGTATTTT.